The 13 T cell receptor beta chains listed next were all sequenced from one sample in a study of beta chain features in type 1 diabetes. Their target antigens are unknown. Study observations and caveats: Shorter TCRB CDR3s, moderately but significantly so, were found in Type 1 diabetes patients in all four CD4+ subsets.

Expressed TCRB transcripts were sequenced after all isolated RNA was converted to cDNA. Sequencing used immunoSEQ multiplex PCR; TCRdb keeps in-frame clones, though not all of them. The repertoire has 250,000 to 300,000 clones, around 24% of them found once; the top ten carry about 0.011%. The sequencing sample was made of naive CD4+ T cells from blood. The source of these receptors is a woman aged 30 to 39 with type 1 diabetes.

This clone was detected a few times. The J gene is TRBJ2-1, the V gene TRBV11-2; tentative D call: TRBD2 (6 bases). The V and J ends lost 2 bases and 11 bases respectively, with 19 bases between them. CDR1 is SGHAT, CDR2 FQNNGV, per germline. The CDR3 spans 15 residues. The CDR3: CASSLTWLRDSKQFF. The CDR3, as DNA: TGTGCCAGCAGCTTAACCTGGCTAAGGGACTCCAAGCAGTTCTTC. Full variable domain (outside the CDR3, taken from reference TRBV11-2 and TRBJ2-1): EAGVAQSPRYKIIEKRQSVAFWCNPISGHATLYWYQQILGQGPKLLIQFQNNGVVDDSQLPKDRFSAERLKGVDSTLKIQPAKLEDSAVYLCASSLTWLRDSKQFFGPGTRLTVL.

As DNA, the CDR3 is TGCGCCAGCCGCGGCGAAATCGGGCAGTACTTC. It specifies CASRGEIGQYF. V and J are TRBV23-1 and TRBJ2-7; no clear D gene. TRBV23-1 is assigned to the ORF class and has an uncertain function. There are 11 residues in the CDR3. V dropped 8 bases and J dropped 9 bases, with 14 bases sitting between them.

The chain recombines TRBV5-1 with TRBJ2-7, with 13 bases that match TRBD2. Germline CDR1 and CDR2: SGHRS and YFSETQ. The CDR3 is 16 amino acids. J gave up 6 bases and V 2 bases, and 8 bases lay outside the gene matches. This CDR3 is CASSLGTSGTAGEQYF. The CDR3 DNA sequence: TGCGCCAGCAGCTTAGGGACTAGCGGGACGGCCGGCGAGCAGTACTTC.

This chain joins TRBV27 and TRBJ1-2; 8 bases map to TRBD1. V gave up 3 bases and J gave up 6 bases; unmatched junction bases: 9. The CDR3 totals 15 residues. Germline CDR1 is MNHEY and CDR2 is SMNVEV (reference sequence). The CDR3 protein is CASSLSYLTGDGYTF. The CDR3 DNA reads as TGTGCCAGCAGTTTGTCTTATCTGACAGGGGATGGCTACACCTTC.

The chain has TRBV15 and TRBJ2-3; D unclear. The germline V gene encodes CDR1 LNHNV and CDR2 YYDKDF (reference sequence). V lost 6 bases to trimming and J lost 6 bases, with 13 bases between them. This CDR3 is 13 amino acids long. The CDR3 DNA sequence: TGTGCCACCAGTTTCGATCCCGGGGATACGCAGTATTTT. This encodes CATSFDPGDTQYF.

This clone was detected a few times. The chain joins TRBV5-1 to TRBJ2-5; the match to TRBD1 covers 10 bases. The CDR3 is 13 residues long. From germline, CDR1 is SGHRS and CDR2 YFSETQ. With 4 bases clipped from V and 5 bases from J, the junction kept 2 bases outside the gene matches. The CDR3 is CASSGTGVETQYF. DNA of the CDR3: TGCGCCAGCAGCGGGACAGGGGTGGAGACCCAGTACTTC.

The chain uses TRBV4-2 and TRBJ2-1, with a possible D match to TRBD2 (6 bases). The ends were cut back, 2 bases at V and 0 bases at J, with 14 bases in the middle. There are 17 residues in the CDR3. CDR1 LGHNA and CDR2 YNFKEQ come from the germline V gene. CDR3 in DNA: TGTGCCAGCAGCCAACCGGGGCTGGGGGGCTCCTACAATGAGCAGTTCTTC. This encodes CASSQPGLGGSYNEQFF.

This sequence joins TRBV7-2 and TRBJ2-5; D unclear. The germline V gene has CDR1 SGHTA and CDR2 FQGNSA. This CDR3 has 13 residues. Trimming removed 5 bases from V and 4 bases from J, with 11 bases in between. As DNA, the CDR3 is TGTGCCAGCAGCGTTAGCTCCCGAGAGACCCAGTACTTC. Its translation: CASSVSSRETQYF.

This clone has a handful of counts. The V gene is TRBV29-1, the J gene TRBJ1-3, with a tentative D call TRBD1 (6 bases). The V end lost 5 bases, the J end lost 3 bases, and 14 bases lay between the germline ends. The CDR3 consists of 14 residues. CDR1 and CDR2 from the germline V gene are SQVTM and ANQGSEA. The CDR3 DNA follows: TGCAGCGTTACCTTAACAGGGATTGGAAACACCATATATTTT. It codes for CSVTLTGIGNTIYF.

In its sample, this clone was seen a few times. The chain carries TRBV29-1 and TRBJ2-7; 10 nucleotides match TRBD1. V was pared by 2 bases and J by 6 bases, with 7 bases of the junction left unmatched. The germline V gene encodes CDR1 SQVTM and CDR2 ANQGSEA. CDR3 length: 14 residues. The CDR3: CSVESRDRGPEQYF. The CDR3 DNA reads TGCAGCGTTGAATCCCGGGACAGGGGCCCCGAGCAGTACTTC.

This clone was seen more than once but under ten times. The gene calls are TRBV2 and TRBJ2-1; TRBD2 might be the D (5 bases). The V end was cut by 6 bases, the J end by 7 bases, with 7 bases between. There are 11 residues in the CDR3. Germline V gene data show CDR1 as SNHLY and CDR2 as FYNNEI. This chain's CDR3 is CASRTKNEQFF. DNA for the CDR3: TGTGCCAGCAGGACTAAAAATGAGCAGTTCTTC.

This clone was recorded once. The V call is TRBV6-4, the J call TRBJ1-5; possibly TRBD1 for D (5 bases). From germline, CDR1 is MRHNA and CDR2 SNTAGT. This CDR3 contains 10 residues. V was clipped by 10 bases and J by 6 bases, with 7 bases between them. Written as DNA, the CDR3 is TGTGCCACCGGGGGTCAGCCCCAGCATTTT. It yields the protein CATGGQPQHF.

This clone was found a few times. The chain combines TRBV4-1 with TRBJ2-2, with no clear D. The germline CDR1 and CDR2 sequences are MGHRA and YSYEKL. V dropped 4 bases and J dropped 9 bases, with 12 bases sitting between them. The CDR3 totals 13 residues. The CDR3 sequence is CASSPPSRRELFF. As DNA, the CDR3 is TGCGCCAGCAGCCCACCTTCGCGCCGGGAGCTGTTTTTT.